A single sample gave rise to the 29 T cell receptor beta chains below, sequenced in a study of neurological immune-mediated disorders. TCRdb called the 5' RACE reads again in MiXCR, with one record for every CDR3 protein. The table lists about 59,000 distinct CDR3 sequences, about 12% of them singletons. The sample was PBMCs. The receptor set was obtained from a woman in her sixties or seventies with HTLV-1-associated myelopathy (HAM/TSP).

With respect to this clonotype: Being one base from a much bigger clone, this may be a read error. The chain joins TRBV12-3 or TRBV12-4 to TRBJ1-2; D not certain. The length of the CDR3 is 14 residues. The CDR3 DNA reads TGTGCCAGCAGTTTGGTCCGGGGTTGGGATGGCTACGCCTTC. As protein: CASSLVRGWDGYAF.

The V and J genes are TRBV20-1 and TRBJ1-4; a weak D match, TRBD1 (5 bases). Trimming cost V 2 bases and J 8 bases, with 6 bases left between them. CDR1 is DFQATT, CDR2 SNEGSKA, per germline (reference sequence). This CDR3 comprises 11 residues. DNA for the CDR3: TGCAGTGCTAGACACAGGGAAAAACTGTTTTTT. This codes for CSARHREKLFF.

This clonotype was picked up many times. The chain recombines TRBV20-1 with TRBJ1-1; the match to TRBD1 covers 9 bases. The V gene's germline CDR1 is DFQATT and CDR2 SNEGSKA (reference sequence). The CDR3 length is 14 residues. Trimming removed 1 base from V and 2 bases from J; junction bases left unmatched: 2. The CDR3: CSARGTGVNTEAFF. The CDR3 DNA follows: TGCAGTGCTAGAGGGACAGGGGTAAACACTGAAGCTTTCTTT.

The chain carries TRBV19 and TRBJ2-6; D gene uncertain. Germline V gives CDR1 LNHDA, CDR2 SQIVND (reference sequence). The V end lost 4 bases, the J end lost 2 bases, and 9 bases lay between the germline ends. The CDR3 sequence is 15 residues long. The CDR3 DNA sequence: TGTGCCAGTAGTAAGGTTGACACTGGGGCCAACGTCCTGACTTTC. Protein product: CASSKVDTGANVLTF.

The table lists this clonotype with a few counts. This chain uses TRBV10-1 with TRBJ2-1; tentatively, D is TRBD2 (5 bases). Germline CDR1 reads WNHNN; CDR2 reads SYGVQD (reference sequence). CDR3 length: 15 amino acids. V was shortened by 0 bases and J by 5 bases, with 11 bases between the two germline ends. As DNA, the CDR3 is TGCGCCAGCAGTGAGTCGTCTAGCATCGACAATGAGCAGTTCTTC. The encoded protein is CASSESSSIDNEQFF.

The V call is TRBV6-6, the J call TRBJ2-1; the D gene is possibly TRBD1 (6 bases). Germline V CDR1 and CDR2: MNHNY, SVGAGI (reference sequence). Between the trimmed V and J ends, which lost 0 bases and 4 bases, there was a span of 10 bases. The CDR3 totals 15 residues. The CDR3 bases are TGTGCCAGCAGTTACTCGCTGGACAGATACAATGAGCAGTTCTTC. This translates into CASSYSLDRYNEQFF.

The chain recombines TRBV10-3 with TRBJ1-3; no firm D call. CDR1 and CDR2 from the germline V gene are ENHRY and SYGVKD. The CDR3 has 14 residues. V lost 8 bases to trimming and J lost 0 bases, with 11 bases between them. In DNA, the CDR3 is TGTGCCATCCGTCAGGCTATCTCTGGAAACACCATATATTTT. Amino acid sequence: CAIRQAISGNTIYF.

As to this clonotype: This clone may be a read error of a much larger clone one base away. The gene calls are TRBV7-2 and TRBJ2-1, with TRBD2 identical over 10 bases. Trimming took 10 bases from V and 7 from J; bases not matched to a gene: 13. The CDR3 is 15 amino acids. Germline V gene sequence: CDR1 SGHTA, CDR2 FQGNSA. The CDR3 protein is CAISSSGRSGNEQFF. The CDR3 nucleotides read TGTGCCATCAGTTCTAGCGGGAGATCAGGGAATGAGCAGTTCTTC.

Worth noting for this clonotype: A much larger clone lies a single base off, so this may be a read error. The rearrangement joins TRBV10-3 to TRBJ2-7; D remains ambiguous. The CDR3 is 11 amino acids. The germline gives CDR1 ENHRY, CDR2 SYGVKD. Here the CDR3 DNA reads TGTGCCATGAGTGATGGCTACGAGCAGTACTTC. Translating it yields CAMSDGYEQYF.

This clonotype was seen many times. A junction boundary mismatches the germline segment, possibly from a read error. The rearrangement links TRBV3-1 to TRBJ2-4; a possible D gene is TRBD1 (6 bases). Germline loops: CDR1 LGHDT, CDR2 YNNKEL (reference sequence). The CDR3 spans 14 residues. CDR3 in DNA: TGTGCCAGCAGCCAACGGACAGACAAAAGCATTCAGTACTTC. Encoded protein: CASSQRTDKSIQYF.

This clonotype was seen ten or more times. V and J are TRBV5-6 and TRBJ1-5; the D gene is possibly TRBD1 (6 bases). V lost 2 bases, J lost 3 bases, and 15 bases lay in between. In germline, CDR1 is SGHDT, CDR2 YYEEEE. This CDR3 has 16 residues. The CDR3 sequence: CASSLMGAGNNQPQHF. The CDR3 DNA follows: TGTGCCAGCAGCTTAATGGGGGCTGGGAACAATCAGCCCCAGCATTTT.

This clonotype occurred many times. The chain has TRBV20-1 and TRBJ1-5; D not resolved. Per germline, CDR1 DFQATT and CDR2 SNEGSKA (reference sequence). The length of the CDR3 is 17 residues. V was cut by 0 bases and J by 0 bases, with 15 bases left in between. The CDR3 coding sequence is TGCAGTGCTAGAGAGTATGACGGCCTTTATAGCAATCAGCCCCAGCATTTT. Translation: CSAREYDGLYSNQPQHF.

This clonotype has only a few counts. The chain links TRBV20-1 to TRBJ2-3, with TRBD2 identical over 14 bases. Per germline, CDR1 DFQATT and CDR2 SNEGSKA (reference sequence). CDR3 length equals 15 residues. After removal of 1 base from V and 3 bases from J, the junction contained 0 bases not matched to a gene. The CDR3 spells CSARGTSGRTDTQYF. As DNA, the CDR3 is TGCAGTGCTAGAGGGACTAGCGGGAGGACAGATACGCAGTATTTT.

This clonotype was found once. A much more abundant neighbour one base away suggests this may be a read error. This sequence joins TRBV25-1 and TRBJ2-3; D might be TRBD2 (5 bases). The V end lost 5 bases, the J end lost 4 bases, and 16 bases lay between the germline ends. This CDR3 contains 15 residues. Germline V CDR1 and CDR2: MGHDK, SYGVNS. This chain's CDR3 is CASSPASLSADTQYF. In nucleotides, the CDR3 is TGTGCCAGCAGTCCTGCTAGCTTGAGCGCAGATACGCAGTATTTT.

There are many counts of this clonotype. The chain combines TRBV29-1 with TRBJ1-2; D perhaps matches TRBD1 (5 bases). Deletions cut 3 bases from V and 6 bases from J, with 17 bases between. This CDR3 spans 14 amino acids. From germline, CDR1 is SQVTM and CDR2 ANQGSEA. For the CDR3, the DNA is TGCAGCGTTGACCGGGCGGGGCAGGGCCATGGCTACACCTTC. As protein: CSVDRAGQGHGYTF.

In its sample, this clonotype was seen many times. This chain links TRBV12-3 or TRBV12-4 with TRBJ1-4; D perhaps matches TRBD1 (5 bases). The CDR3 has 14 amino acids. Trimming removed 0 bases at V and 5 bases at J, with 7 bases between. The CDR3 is CASSLARGNEKLFF. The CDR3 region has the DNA TGTGCCAGCAGTTTAGCGAGGGGAAATGAAAAACTGTTTTTT.

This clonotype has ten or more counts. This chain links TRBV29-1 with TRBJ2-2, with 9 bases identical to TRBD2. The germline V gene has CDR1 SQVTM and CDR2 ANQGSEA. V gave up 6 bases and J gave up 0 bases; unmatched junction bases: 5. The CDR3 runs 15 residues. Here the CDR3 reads CSVTSGKANTGELFF. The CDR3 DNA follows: TGCAGCGTGACTAGCGGTAAAGCGAACACCGGGGAGCTGTTTTTT.

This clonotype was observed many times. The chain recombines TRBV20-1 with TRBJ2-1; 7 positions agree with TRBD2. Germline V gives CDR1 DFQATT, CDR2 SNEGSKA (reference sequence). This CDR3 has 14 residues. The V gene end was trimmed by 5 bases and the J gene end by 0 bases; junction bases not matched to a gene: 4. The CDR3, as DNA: TGCAGTGCTCGGGGGGACCTCTCCTACAATGAGCAGTTCTTC. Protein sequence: CSARGDLSYNEQFF.

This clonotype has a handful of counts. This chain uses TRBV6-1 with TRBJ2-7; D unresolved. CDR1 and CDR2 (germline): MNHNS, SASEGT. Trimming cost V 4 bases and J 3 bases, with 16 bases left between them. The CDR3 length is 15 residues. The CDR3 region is CASSGEYGFLYEQYF. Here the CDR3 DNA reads TGTGCCAGCAGTGGAGAATACGGATTTCTCTACGAGCAGTACTTC.

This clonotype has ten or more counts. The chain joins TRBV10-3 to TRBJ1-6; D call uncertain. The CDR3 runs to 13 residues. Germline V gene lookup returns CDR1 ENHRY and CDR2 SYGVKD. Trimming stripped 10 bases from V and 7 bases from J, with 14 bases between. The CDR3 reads CATHTLTNSPLHF. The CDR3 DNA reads TGTGCCACCCACACTCTAACGAATTCACCCCTCCACTTT.

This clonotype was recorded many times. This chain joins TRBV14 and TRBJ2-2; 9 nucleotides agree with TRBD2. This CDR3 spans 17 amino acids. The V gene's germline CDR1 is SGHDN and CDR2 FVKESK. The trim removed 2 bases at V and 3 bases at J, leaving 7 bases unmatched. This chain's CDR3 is CASSQFAGGPDTGELFF. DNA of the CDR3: TGTGCCAGCAGCCAATTTGCGGGAGGGCCGGACACCGGGGAGCTGTTTTTT.

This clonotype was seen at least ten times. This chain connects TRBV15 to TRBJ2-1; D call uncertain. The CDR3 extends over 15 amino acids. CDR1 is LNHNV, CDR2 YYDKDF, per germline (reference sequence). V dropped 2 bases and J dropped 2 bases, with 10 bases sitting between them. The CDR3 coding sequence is TGTGCCACCAGCAGACCTCGGGCACCCTACAATGAGCAGTTCTTC. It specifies CATSRPRAPYNEQFF.

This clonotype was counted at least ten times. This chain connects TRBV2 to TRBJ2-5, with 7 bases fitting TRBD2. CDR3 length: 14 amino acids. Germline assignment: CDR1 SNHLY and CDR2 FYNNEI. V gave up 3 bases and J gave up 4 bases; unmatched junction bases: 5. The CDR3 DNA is TGTGCCAGCAGTGATCCGGGAGGCGGAGAGACCCAGTACTTC. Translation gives CASSDPGGGETQYF.

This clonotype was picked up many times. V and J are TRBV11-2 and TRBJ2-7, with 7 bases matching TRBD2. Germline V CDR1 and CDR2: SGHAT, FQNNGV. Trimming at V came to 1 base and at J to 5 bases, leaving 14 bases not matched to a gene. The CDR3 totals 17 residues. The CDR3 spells CASSLVRGGGAHHEQYF. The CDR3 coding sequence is TGTGCCAGCAGCTTAGTCCGTGGGGGAGGGGCGCATCACGAGCAGTACTTC.

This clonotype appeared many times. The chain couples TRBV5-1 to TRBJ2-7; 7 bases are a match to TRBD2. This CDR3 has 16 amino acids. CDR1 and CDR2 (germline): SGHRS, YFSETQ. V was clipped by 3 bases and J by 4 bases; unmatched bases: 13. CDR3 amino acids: CASSSLSGAVGYEQYF. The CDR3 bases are TGCGCCAGCAGCTCCCTCAGCGGGGCGGTAGGGTACGAGCAGTACTTC.

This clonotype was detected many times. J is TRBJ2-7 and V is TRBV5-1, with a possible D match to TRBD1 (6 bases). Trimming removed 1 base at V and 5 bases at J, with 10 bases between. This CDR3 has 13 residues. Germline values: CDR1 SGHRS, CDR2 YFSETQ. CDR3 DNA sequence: TGCGCCAGCAGCTTGAACAGGGCCAACGAGCAGTACTTC. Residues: CASSLNRANEQYF. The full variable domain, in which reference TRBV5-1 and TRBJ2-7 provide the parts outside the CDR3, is KAGVTQTPRYLIKTRGQQVTLSCSPISGHRSVSWYQQTPGQGLQFLFEYFSETQRNKGNFPGRFSGRQFSNSRSEMNVSTLELGDSALYLCASSLNRANEQYFGPGTRLTVT.

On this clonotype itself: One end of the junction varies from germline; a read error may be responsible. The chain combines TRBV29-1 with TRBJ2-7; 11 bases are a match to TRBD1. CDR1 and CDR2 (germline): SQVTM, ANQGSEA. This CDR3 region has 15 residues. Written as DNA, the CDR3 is TGCAGCGGGAATACCGGGACAGGGGGATCCTGCGAGCAGTACTTC. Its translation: CSGNTGTGGSCEQYF.

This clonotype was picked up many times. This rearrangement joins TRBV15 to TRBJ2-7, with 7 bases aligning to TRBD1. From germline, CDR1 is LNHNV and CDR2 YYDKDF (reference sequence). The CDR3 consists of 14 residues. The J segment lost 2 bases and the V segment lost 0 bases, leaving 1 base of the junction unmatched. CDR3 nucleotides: TGTGCCACCAGCAGAGAAGGGGGCGCCTACGAGCAGTACTTC. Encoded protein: CATSREGGAYEQYF.

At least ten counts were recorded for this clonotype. The CDR3 reads CASSYSLDTGELFF. CDR3 DNA sequence: TGTGCCAGCAGTTACAGTTTGGACACCGGGGAGCTGTTTTTT. J is TRBJ2-2 and V is TRBV6-5; the D is unclear. This CDR3 contains 14 residues. Trimming removed 2 bases from V and 3 bases from J, with 7 bases in between. Germline lookup yields CDR1 MNHEY and CDR2 SVGAGI.